The 7 T cell receptor beta chains listed next were all sequenced from one sample in a study of cytomegalovirus exposure and HLA in healthy donors. 60 Vbeta and 13 Jbeta primers were used in PCR. Clones were sequenced by immunoSEQ multiplex PCR, and TCRdb holds only the in-frame ones, with some missing. The sample is made up of some 110,000 clones, and the top ten hold 3.5% to 4.5% of it. Sequenced: PBMCs. The receptors stem from a young man in good health and CMV-seronegative.

About this clone: Its ends do not fully match the called genes, so a read error is possible. The V call is TRBV7-2, the J call TRBJ1-6, with D perhaps matching TRBD1 (5 bases). Germline V lookup: CDR1 SGHTA, CDR2 FQGNSA. CDR3 size: 14 residues. The CDR3, as DNA: TGTGCTAGCAGGGCAGGGAGGATCGGTTCACCCCTCCACTTT. Its translation: CASRAGRIGSPLHF.

The V gene is TRBV9, the J gene TRBJ1-3; D perhaps matches TRBD1 (5 bases). Germline CDR1 and CDR2: SGDLS and YYNGEE. The V end was cut by 4 bases, the J end by 3 bases, with 17 bases between. The CDR3 contains 16 residues. The CDR3 spells CASSPFGGGSGNTIYF. CDR3 in DNA: TGTGCCAGCAGCCCATTTGGGGGGGGAAGTGGAAACACCATATATTTT.

The rearrangement links TRBV7-2 to TRBJ1-1, with a possible D match to TRBD1 (6 bases). Germline loops: CDR1 SGHTA, CDR2 FQGNSA. Trimming pared 1 base from V and 11 bases from J, leaving 11 bases between. The CDR3 has 12 amino acids. For the CDR3, the DNA is TGTGCCAGCAGCTTAGACAGGGAGTATGCTTTCTTT. It translates to CASSLDREYAFF.

This sequence joins TRBV19 and TRBJ1-4, with TRBD1 matching over 9 bases. J was trimmed by 8 bases and V by 1 base; bases with no gene match: 5. The germline V gene encodes CDR1 LNHDA and CDR2 SQIVND (reference sequence). The CDR3 is 15 residues long. The CDR3 protein is CASSIGDRDGEKLFF. The CDR3 DNA sequence: TGTGCCAGTAGTATAGGGGACAGGGACGGAGAAAAACTGTTTTTT.

This chain uses TRBV5-1 with TRBJ2-2, with 7 bases that match TRBD1. J was trimmed by 0 bases and V by 6 bases; bases with no gene match: 14. Germline V gene sequence: CDR1 SGHRS, CDR2 YFSETQ. The CDR3 runs to 18 residues. CDR3 residues: CASTLSLQGISNTGELFF. The CDR3 region has the DNA TGCGCCAGCACCCTCTCATTACAGGGGATCTCGAACACCGGGGAGCTGTTTTTT.

The CDR3 nucleotides are TGTGCCAGCAGCCCCCGACAGGACCGAGTAAATAGTTCACCCCTCCACTTT. Translated, it gives CASSPRQDRVNSSPLHF. The V and J genes are TRBV7-2 and TRBJ1-6; D is possibly TRBD1 (6 bases). Germline lookup yields CDR1 SGHTA and CDR2 FQGNSA. The CDR3 length is 17 residues. The V end lost 5 bases, the J end lost 9 bases, and 23 bases lay between the germline ends.

J is TRBJ2-5 and V is TRBV7-2; TRBD1 is a possible D gene (6 bases). This CDR3 comprises 16 residues. Between the trimmed V and J ends, which lost 3 bases and 2 bases, there was a span of 16 bases. Germline lookup yields CDR1 SGHTA and CDR2 FQGNSA. For the CDR3, the DNA is TGTGCCAGCAGCTTCTTGACAGGTTCCCCACAAGAGACCCAGTACTTC. Residues: CASSFLTGSPQETQYF.